This T cell receptor beta chain came from a study of blood T cell repertoires in COVID-19. Original data processing: By means of reference gene primer amplification, nucleated cell counts were estimated. Sequenced by immunoSEQ multiplex PCR; TCRdb stores in-frame clones only, minus some. The V and J calls and clone size are taken from that table; D and trimming were inferred from the DNA. This table has approximately 140,000 clones, roughly 85% appearing once. The source is a man between 65 and 80 years old with acute or convalescent COVID-19. The sample consisted of peripheral blood.

The CDR3 bases are TGTGCCAGCAGGCAGGTTTCGAACACCGGGGAGCTGTTTTTT. Encoded protein: CASRQVSNTGELFF. The rearrangement joins TRBV2 to TRBJ2-2; D uncertain. Germline CDR1 is SNHLY and CDR2 is FYNNEI. The V end lost 6 bases, the J end lost 0 bases, and 8 bases lay between the germline ends. This CDR3 region has 14 residues.